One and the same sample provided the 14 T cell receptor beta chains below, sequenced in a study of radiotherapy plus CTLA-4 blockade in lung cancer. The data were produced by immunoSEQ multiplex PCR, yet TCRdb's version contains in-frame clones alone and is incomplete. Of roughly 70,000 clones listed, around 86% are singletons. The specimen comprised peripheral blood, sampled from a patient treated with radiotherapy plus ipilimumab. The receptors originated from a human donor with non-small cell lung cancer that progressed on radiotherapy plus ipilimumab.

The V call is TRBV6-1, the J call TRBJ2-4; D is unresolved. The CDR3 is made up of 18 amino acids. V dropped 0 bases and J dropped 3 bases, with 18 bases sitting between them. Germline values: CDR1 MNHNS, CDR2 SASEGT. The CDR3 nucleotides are TGTGCCAGCAGTGAAGCCGTATCGGGTAGTTGGGGCAAAAACATTCAGTACTTC. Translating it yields CASSEAVSGSWGKNIQYF.

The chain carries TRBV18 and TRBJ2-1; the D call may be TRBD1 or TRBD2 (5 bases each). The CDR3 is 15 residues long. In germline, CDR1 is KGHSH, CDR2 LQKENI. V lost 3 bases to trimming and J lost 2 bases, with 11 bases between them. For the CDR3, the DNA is TGTGCCAGCTCACCTCCGGGACCCACCTACAATGAGCAGTTCTTC. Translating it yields CASSPPGPTYNEQFF.

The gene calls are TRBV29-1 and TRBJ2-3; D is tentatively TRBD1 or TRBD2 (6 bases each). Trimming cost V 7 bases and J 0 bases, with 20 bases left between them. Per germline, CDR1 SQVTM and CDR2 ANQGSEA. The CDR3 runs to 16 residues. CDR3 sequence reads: CSARTTGTSSTDTQYF. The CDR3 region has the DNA TGCAGCGCCAGGACTACAGGGACCTCTAGCACAGATACGCAGTATTTT.

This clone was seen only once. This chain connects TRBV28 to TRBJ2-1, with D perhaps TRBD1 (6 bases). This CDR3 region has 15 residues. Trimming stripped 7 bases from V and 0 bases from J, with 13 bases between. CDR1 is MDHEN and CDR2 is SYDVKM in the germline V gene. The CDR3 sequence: CASTSDRPSYNEQFF. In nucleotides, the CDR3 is TGTGCCAGCACCTCTGACAGGCCCTCCTACAATGAGCAGTTCTTC.

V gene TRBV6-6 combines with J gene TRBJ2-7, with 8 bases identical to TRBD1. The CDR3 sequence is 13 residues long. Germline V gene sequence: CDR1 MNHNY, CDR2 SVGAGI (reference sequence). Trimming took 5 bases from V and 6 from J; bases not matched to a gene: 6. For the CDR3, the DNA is TGTGCCAGCAGTCTTTATGACAGGGGCGAGCAGTACTTC. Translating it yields CASSLYDRGEQYF.

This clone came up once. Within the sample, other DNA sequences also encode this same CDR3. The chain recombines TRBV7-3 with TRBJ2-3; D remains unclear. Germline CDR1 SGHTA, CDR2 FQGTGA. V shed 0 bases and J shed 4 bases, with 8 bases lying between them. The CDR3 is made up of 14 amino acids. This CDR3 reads CASSLTGVADTQYF. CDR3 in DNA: TGTGCCAGCAGCTTAACTGGGGTCGCAGATACGCAGTATTTT.

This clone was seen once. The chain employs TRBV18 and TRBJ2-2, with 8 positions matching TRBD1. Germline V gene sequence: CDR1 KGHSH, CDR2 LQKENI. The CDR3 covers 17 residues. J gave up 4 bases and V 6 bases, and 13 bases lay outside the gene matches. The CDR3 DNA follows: TGTGCCAGCTCTCCCGGGACAGGACAATCACGCACCGGGGAGCTGTTTTTT. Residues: CASSPGTGQSRTGELFF.

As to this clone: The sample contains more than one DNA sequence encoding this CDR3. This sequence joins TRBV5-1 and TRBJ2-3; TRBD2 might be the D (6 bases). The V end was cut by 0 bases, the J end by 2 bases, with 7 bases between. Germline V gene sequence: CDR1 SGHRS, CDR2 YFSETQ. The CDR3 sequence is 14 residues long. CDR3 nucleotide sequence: TGCGCCAGCAGCTTGGGCGGGACCACAGATACGCAGTATTTT. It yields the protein CASSLGGTTDTQYF.

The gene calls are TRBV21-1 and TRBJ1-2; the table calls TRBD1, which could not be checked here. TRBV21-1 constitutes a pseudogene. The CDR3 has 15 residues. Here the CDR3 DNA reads TGTGCCAGCAGCAGACAGGGTCTTGACCCTTATGGCTACACCTTC. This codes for CASSRQGLDPYGYTF.

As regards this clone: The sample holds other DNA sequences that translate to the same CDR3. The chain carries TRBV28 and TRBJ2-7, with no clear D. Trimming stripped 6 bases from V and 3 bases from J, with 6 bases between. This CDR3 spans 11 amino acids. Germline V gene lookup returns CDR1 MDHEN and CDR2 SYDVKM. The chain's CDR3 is CASSVDYEQYF. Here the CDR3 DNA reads TGTGCCAGCAGCGTAGACTACGAGCAGTACTTC.

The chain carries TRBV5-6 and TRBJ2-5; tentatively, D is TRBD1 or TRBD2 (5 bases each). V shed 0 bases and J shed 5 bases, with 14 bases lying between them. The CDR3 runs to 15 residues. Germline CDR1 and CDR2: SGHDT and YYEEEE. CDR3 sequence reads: CASSLAGDEGETQYF. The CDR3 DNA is TGTGCCAGCAGCTTGGCCGGGGACGAGGGGGAGACCCAGTACTTC.

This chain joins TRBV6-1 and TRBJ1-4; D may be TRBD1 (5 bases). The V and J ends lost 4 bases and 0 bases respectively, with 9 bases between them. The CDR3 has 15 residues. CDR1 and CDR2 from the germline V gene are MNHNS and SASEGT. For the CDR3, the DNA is TGTGCCAGCAGTGCGATGACAGCAACTAATGAAAAACTGTTTTTT. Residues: CASSAMTATNEKLFF.

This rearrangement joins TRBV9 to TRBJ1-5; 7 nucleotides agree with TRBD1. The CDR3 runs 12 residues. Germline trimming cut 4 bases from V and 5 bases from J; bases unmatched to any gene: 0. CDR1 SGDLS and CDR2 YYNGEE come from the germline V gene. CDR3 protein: CASSQGDQPQHF. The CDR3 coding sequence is TGTGCCAGCAGCCAGGGGGATCAGCCCCAGCATTTT.

CDR3 nucleotide sequence: TGTGCCAGCGCCCGGGAAGGGGGGCCCCAAGAGACCCAGTACTTC. Its translation is CASAREGGPQETQYF. The gene calls are TRBV2 and TRBJ2-5; TRBD1 or TRBD2 may be the D gene (6 bases each). Germline CDR1 and CDR2: SNHLY and FYNNEI. The CDR3 is 15 amino acids. V shed 8 bases and J shed 1 base, with 17 bases lying between them.